What follows describes a single T cell receptor (beta chain). The antigen is unknown. This sample stems from a study of shared clonotypes between healthy human individuals. Findings of the study overall: What naive subsets generally showed was a larger estimated richness than memory subsets showed. Clonotype sharing among the donors was expected to vary with sequencing depth.

An approximately 220 ng quantity of DNA, approximately 29,000 T cell genomes, went into the sorted-subset replicate PCRs. As originally analysed: Filtering differed for immunoSEQ, which gave only junction sequences without quality scores. The protocol was immunoSEQ multiplex PCR, while the TCRdb copy is restricted to in-frame clones and leaves out a portion. That table furnishes V, J and clone size, whereas the DNA furnished D and trimming. This table holds some 550,000 clones, approximately 97% found once. This CDR3 region has 16 residues. Germline V gene lookup returns CDR1 SGHRS and CDR2 YFSETQ. Trimming shortened V by 1 base and J by 3 bases, and 17 bases separated the two germline ends.

The material sequenced was naive CD4+ T cells sorted from blood. Subset: CD45RA+ positively selected. This TCR came from a woman aged 25 to 39 in good health. V usage is TRBV5-1 and J usage is TRBJ2-7; D assignment may be TRBD1 or TRBD2 (5 bases each). CDR3 protein: CASSLTRIGTVYEQYF. Here the CDR3 DNA reads TGCGCCAGCAGCTTGACCCGGATTGGGACGGTCTACGAGCAGTACTTC. Supplemented by reference TRBV5-1 and TRBJ2-7, the full variable domain reads KAGVTQTPRYLIKTRGQQVTLSCSPISGHRSVSWYQQTPGQGLQFLFEYFSETQRNKGNFPGRFSGRQFSNSRSEMNVSTLELGDSALYLCASSLTRIGTVYEQYFGPGTRLTVT.